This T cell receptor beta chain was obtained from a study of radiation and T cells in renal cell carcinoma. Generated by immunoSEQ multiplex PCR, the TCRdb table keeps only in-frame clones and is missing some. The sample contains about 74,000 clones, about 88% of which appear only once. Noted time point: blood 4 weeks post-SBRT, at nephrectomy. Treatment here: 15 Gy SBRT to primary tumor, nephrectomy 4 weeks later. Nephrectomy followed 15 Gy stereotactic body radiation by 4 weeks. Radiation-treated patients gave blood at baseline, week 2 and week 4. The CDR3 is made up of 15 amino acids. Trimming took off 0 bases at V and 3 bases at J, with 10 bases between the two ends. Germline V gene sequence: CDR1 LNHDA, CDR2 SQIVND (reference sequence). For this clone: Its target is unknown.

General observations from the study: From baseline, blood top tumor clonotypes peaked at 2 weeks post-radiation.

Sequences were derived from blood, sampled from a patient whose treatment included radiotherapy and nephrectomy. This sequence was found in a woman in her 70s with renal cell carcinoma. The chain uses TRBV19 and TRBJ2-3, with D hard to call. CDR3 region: CASSIDRRQTDTQYF. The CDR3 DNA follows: TGTGCCAGTAGTATAGATCGCAGGCAGACAGATACGCAGTATTTT.